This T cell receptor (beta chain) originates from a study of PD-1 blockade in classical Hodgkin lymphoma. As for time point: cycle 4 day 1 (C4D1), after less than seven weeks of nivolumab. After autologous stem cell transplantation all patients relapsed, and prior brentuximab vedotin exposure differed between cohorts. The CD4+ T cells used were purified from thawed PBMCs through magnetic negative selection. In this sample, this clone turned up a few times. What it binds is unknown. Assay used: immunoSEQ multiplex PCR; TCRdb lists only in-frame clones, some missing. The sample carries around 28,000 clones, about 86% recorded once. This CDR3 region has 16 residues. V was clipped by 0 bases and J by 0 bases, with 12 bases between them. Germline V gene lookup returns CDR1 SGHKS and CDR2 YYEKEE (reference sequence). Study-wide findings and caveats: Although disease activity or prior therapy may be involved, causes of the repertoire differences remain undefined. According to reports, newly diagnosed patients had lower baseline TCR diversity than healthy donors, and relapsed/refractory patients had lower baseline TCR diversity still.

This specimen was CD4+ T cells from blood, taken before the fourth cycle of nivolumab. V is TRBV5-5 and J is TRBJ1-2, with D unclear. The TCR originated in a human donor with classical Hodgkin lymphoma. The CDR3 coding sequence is TGTGCCAGCAGCTTGGGGGTTGCGTTAGCTAACTATGGCTACACCTTC. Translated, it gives CASSLGVALANYGYTF.